This T cell receptor beta chain was captured in a study of patients and donors after allogeneic stem cell transplantation. TCRdb reprocessed the RT-PCR reads via MiXCR and lists one record per CDR3 protein. The sample has roughly 940,000 distinct CDR3 sequences, over 15% seen once; the top ten hold under 6.5%. This sequence was found in a human donor who was either an allogeneic HSCT recipient or a stem cell or donor lymphocyte infusion donor (not recorded which). It is not recorded whose cells these are; they may come from a transplant donor. The sequenced sample was blood, either unsorted or a sorted T cell fraction (not recorded which).

For the CDR3, the DNA is TGTGCCAGCAGCAAACGGGGGCGGACCTTCGAGCAGTACTTC. As protein: CASSKRGRTFEQYF. This chain links TRBV21-1 with TRBJ2-7; the D call in the table, TRBD1, was not verified against the DNA. TRBV21-1 is classified as a pseudogene. This CDR3 region has 14 residues.